The 29 T cell receptor beta chains below come from one sample, sequenced in a study of blood T cell repertoires in COVID-19. The repertoire was sequenced with immunoSEQ multiplex PCR; TCRdb's copy has only in-frame clones and lacks some. Here the sample spans some 140,000 clones, around three quarters being singletons. Input material: peripheral blood. Receptor source: a man older than 75 with acute or convalescent COVID-19.

V is TRBV11-2 and J is TRBJ2-3; the D gene is possibly TRBD1 (6 bases). Germline CDR1 is SGHAT and CDR2 is FQNNGV. The CDR3 runs to 16 residues. The ends were cut back, 5 bases at V and 3 bases at J, with 18 bases in the middle. The CDR3 is CASSKAPGVGTDTQYF. CDR3 coding DNA: TGTGCCAGCAGCAAAGCCCCAGGGGTAGGGACAGATACGCAGTATTTT.

The rearrangement joins TRBV2 to TRBJ1-6, with D tentatively TRBD1 (6 bases). CDR1 is SNHLY, CDR2 FYNNEI, per germline. The CDR3 extends over 15 amino acids. The V end was cut by 3 bases, the J end by 9 bases, with 15 bases between. Here the CDR3 DNA reads TGTGCCAGCAGTGATCCGTCCAGGGGTAGTTCACCCCTCCACTTT. Protein: CASSDPSRGSSPLHF.

The gene calls are TRBV3-1 (or the pseudogene TRBV3-2) and TRBJ1-1, with TRBD1 as a possible D gene (5 bases). Germline V lookup: CDR1 LGHDT, CDR2 YNNKEL (reference sequence). CDR3 length: 12 amino acids. Trimming cost V 0 bases and J 8 bases, with 7 bases left between them. CDR3: CASSQDGGEAFF. For the CDR3, the DNA is TGTGCCAGCAGCCAAGACGGGGGGGAAGCTTTCTTT.

V and J are TRBV11-3 and TRBJ1-1; no clear D gene. Germline V gene sequence: CDR1 SGHNT, CDR2 YENEEA. Trimming stripped 3 bases from V and 3 bases from J, with 8 bases between. This CDR3 has 13 amino acids. CDR3 sequence (DNA): TGTGCCAGCAGCTTGGAGCCCGACACTGAAGCTTTCTTT. Its protein product is CASSLEPDTEAFF.

This sequence joins TRBV10-3 and TRBJ1-5, with 8 bases aligning to TRBD1. CDR3 length equals 18 residues. Per germline, CDR1 ENHRY and CDR2 SYGVKD. V was pared by 3 bases and J by 0 bases, with 10 bases of the junction left unmatched. CDR3 amino acids: CAISDQGAASYSNQPQHF. The CDR3, as DNA: TGTGCCATCAGTGATCAGGGGGCGGCCTCTTATAGCAATCAGCCCCAGCATTTT.

This clone was detected many times. The V and J genes are TRBV11-3 and TRBJ2-1, with 11 bases that match TRBD1. Germline trimming cut 5 bases from V and 2 bases from J; bases unmatched to any gene: 5. Germline-derived CDR1 and CDR2 are SGHNT and YENEEA. The CDR3 contains 16 residues. The CDR3 DNA is TGTGCCAGCAGCCGAGGACAGGGGGCGCCCTACAATGAGCAGTTCTTC. It encodes CASSRGQGAPYNEQFF.

The rearrangement uses TRBV7-2 and TRBJ1-2; maybe TRBD1 (5 bases). The CDR3 has 14 amino acids. Germline values: CDR1 SGHTA, CDR2 FQGNSA. Trimming cost V 2 bases and J 1 base, with 8 bases left between them. CDR3 nucleotides: TGTGCCAGCAGCTTATCGGGGGGTAACTATGGCTACACCTTC. Translation: CASSLSGGNYGYTF.

This clone was recorded many times. The chain recombines TRBV3-1 (or the pseudogene TRBV3-2) with TRBJ2-3; TRBD2 matches 12 bases. This CDR3 is built from 15 residues. Looked up from germline, CDR1 is LGHDT and CDR2 is YNNKEL (reference sequence). J gave up 4 bases and V 6 bases, and 5 bases lay outside the gene matches. This CDR3 reads CASSLASGGADTQYF. CDR3 coding DNA: TGTGCCAGCAGTCTCGCTAGCGGGGGGGCAGATACGCAGTATTTT.

The gene calls are TRBV19 and TRBJ2-3; perhaps TRBD1 as D (6 bases). V shed 9 bases and J shed 1 base, with 11 bases lying between them. This CDR3 has 13 residues. CDR1 and CDR2 from the germline V gene are LNHDA and SQIVND (reference sequence). CDR3: CASLRTGTDTQYF. The CDR3 DNA is TGTGCCAGCCTCAGGACAGGCACAGATACGCAGTATTTT. The entire variable domain, with the rest obtained from reference TRBV19 and TRBJ2-3, is as follows: DGGITQSPKYLFRKEGQNVTLSCEQNLNHDAMYWYRQDPGQGLRLIYYSQIVNDFQKGDIAEGYSVSREKKESFPLTVTSAQKNPTAFYLCASLRTGTDTQYFGPGTRLTVL.

V is TRBV5-1 and J is TRBJ2-5; 11 bases fit TRBD2. The CDR3 totals 17 residues. CDR1 is SGHRS, CDR2 YFSETQ, per germline. V shed 2 bases and J 2 bases; nucleotides not matched to a gene: 8. The DNA for the CDR3 is TGCGCCAGCAGCTTTGTTGGGTTAGCGGGGGGGCAAGAGACCCAGTACTTC. Amino acids: CASSFVGLAGGQETQYF.

The chain links TRBV5-4 to TRBJ1-2, with a weak D call TRBD1 (5 bases). Trimming removed 0 bases at V and 6 bases at J, with 15 bases between. The CDR3 contains 15 residues. Germline V gene data show CDR1 as SGHNT and CDR2 as YYREEE (reference sequence). The CDR3 DNA sequence: TGTGCCAGCAGCTTGGCCGGGGGAAATTTTAATGGCTACACCTTC. Translating it yields CASSLAGGNFNGYTF.

This clone was detected only a few times. This rearrangement joins TRBV7-9 to TRBJ2-5; 7 nucleotides line up with TRBD1. V was clipped by 5 bases and J by 4 bases; unmatched bases: 4. Germline assignment: CDR1 SEHNR and CDR2 FQNEAQ (reference sequence). CDR3 length: 13 residues. CDR3 sequence reads: CASSRDSPETQYF. CDR3 nucleotides: TGTGCCAGCAGCCGGGACAGTCCAGAGACCCAGTACTTC. Filled out from reference TRBV7-9 and TRBJ2-5, the complete variable domain reads DTGVSQNPRHKITKRGQNVTFRCDPISEHNRLYWYRQTLGQGPEFLTYFQNEAQLEKSRLLSDRFSAERPKGSFSTLEIQRTEQGDSAMYLCASSRDSPETQYFGPGTRLLVL.

This chain links TRBV2 with TRBJ2-5; maybe TRBD1 (6 bases). The length of the CDR3 is 15 residues. The V end was cut by 6 bases, the J end by 5 bases, with 19 bases between. In germline, CDR1 is SNHLY, CDR2 FYNNEI. The CDR3 spells CASRMSSGAWETQYF. The CDR3 bases are TGTGCCAGCAGGATGAGTTCAGGGGCCTGGGAGACCCAGTACTTC.

This clone was found once. The gene calls are TRBV7-9 and TRBJ2-7, with a possible D match to TRBD2 (5 bases). The germline CDR1 and CDR2 sequences are SEHNR and FQNEAQ (reference sequence). V dropped 3 bases and J dropped 7 bases, with 13 bases sitting between them. The CDR3 spans 13 residues. The CDR3 DNA follows: TGTGCCAGCAGCTTCTCGGGGTTGGGAGAGCAGTACTTC. Translated: CASSFSGLGEQYF. Together with reference TRBV7-9 and TRBJ2-7, the CDR3 gives the full variable domain: DTGVSQNPRHKITKRGQNVTFRCDPISEHNRLYWYRQTLGQGPEFLTYFQNEAQLEKSRLLSDRFSAERPKGSFSTLEIQRTEQGDSAMYLCASSFSGLGEQYFGPGTRLTVT.

This rearrangement joins TRBV27 to TRBJ1-5, with a weak D call TRBD1 (5 bases). The CDR3 loop spans 15 amino acids. The V gene lost 6 bases and the J gene lost 1 base, with 13 bases spanning the gap. Germline V gene sequence: CDR1 MNHEY, CDR2 SMNVEV (reference sequence). For the CDR3, the DNA is TGTGCCAGCAGATCAGGGCAGCCCAGCAATCAGCCCCAGCATTTT. Protein product: CASRSGQPSNQPQHF.

This clone was counted a few times. This chain joins TRBV10-3 and TRBJ1-5, with 9 nucleotides matching TRBD1. Germline V gene data show CDR1 as ENHRY and CDR2 as SYGVKD. This CDR3 region has 15 residues. With 10 bases clipped from V and 3 bases from J, the junction kept 10 bases outside the gene matches. For the CDR3, the DNA is TGTGCCACACAGGGGACAGGGAGGAACAATCAGCCCCAGCATTTT. It yields the protein CATQGTGRNNQPQHF.

The genes are TRBV6-5 and TRBJ2-2; D not resolved. Trimming left V 0 bases short and J 7 bases short, with 9 bases between. CDR3 length: 14 residues. Germline V gives CDR1 MNHEY, CDR2 SVGAGI. CDR3 DNA sequence: TGTGCCAGCAGTTACTCGAAAGCTGACGGGGAGCTGTTTTTT. Its protein is CASSYSKADGELFF.

The chain joins TRBV3-1 (or the pseudogene TRBV3-2) to TRBJ1-3; D possibly corresponds to TRBD1 (6 bases). Trimming shortened V by 2 bases and J by 6 bases, and 14 bases separated the two germline ends. Per germline, CDR1 LGHDT and CDR2 YNNKEL (reference sequence). CDR3 length: 15 amino acids. The CDR3 bases are TGTGCCAGCAGCCAAATACCAGGGGCGGAAAACACCATATATTTT. Its translation is CASSQIPGAENTIYF.

The chain is built from TRBV4-1 and TRBJ1-6, with 10 nucleotides matching TRBD1. The germline V gene has CDR1 MGHRA and CDR2 YSYEKL. The CDR3 is 16 residues long. V was pared by 1 base and J by 5 bases, with 2 bases of the junction left unmatched. For the CDR3, the DNA is TGCGCCAGCAGCCAAGGACAGGGGGCCCATAATTCACCCCTCCACTTT. The encoded protein is CASSQGQGAHNSPLHF.

This chain joins TRBV18 and TRBJ1-5; possibly TRBD1 for D (5 bases). The V and J ends lost 6 bases and 7 bases respectively, with 19 bases between them. This CDR3 spans 15 amino acids. Germline V gene lookup returns CDR1 KGHSH and CDR2 LQKENI. This CDR3 reads CASSPGGVRGQPQHF. Written as DNA, the CDR3 is TGTGCCAGCTCCCCGGGGGGGGTTCGGGGACAGCCCCAGCATTTT.

In this sample, this clone turned up many times. This chain uses TRBV6-6 with TRBJ1-5, with 11 bases identical to TRBD1. The trim removed 5 bases at V and 1 base at J, leaving 10 bases unmatched. Looked up from germline, CDR1 is MNHNY and CDR2 is SVGAGI (reference sequence). This CDR3 region has 18 residues. The CDR3 protein is CASSPGTGGFLSNQPQHF. CDR3 coding DNA: TGTGCCAGCAGTCCCGGGACAGGGGGTTTCCTCAGCAATCAGCCCCAGCATTTT.

There are a few counts of this clone. The chain joins TRBV7-3 to TRBJ2-2, with a possible D match to TRBD1 (5 bases). Trimming removed 1 base from V and 2 bases from J, with 11 bases in between. This CDR3 is 16 amino acids long. The V gene's germline CDR1 is SGHTA and CDR2 FQGTGA. The CDR3 DNA reads as TGTGCCAGCAGCTTAAGGGGCCAGCTTAACACCGGGGAGCTGTTTTTT. Translated, it gives CASSLRGQLNTGELFF.

J is TRBJ1-1 and V is TRBV4-3; D uncertain. Germline V gene sequence: CDR1 LGHNA, CDR2 YSLEER. The CDR3 sequence is 14 residues long. Trimming left V 0 bases short and J 5 bases short, with 10 bases between. The CDR3: CASSQDQVRTEAFF. The DNA for the CDR3 is TGCGCCAGCAGCCAAGATCAAGTGAGGACTGAAGCTTTCTTT.

The chain combines TRBV2 with TRBJ1-1; TRBD1 is a possible D gene (5 bases). CDR3 length equals 15 residues. Trimming left V 6 bases short and J 0 bases short, with 14 bases between. Germline V lookup: CDR1 SNHLY, CDR2 FYNNEI. DNA of the CDR3: TGTGCCAGCAGGTTTTCAGGGCTACTGAACACTGAAGCTTTCTTT. It codes for CASRFSGLLNTEAFF.

This clone occurred many times. This chain joins TRBV5-6 and TRBJ1-2; a possible D gene is TRBD1 (6 bases). Trimming pared 4 bases from V and 2 bases from J, leaving 9 bases between. The CDR3 loop spans 13 amino acids. Germline V gene sequence: CDR1 SGHDT, CDR2 YYEEEE. The CDR3: CASSIQGNYGYTF. The CDR3 DNA reads TGTGCCAGCAGCATACAGGGCAACTATGGCTACACCTTC.

The chain carries TRBV18 and TRBJ2-2, with 8 bases aligning to TRBD1. J was trimmed by 7 bases and V by 6 bases; bases with no gene match: 7. In germline, CDR1 is KGHSH, CDR2 LQKENI. The CDR3 consists of 14 residues. This CDR3 is CASSLTGDNGELFF. The CDR3 DNA reads TGTGCCAGCTCCTTGACAGGGGACAACGGGGAGCTGTTTTTT. Supplemented by reference TRBV18 and TRBJ2-2, the full variable domain reads NAGVMQNPRHLVRRRGQEARLRCSPMKGHSHVYWYRQLPEEGLKFMVYLQKENIIDESGMPKERFSAEFPKEGPSILRIQQVVRGDSAAYFCASSLTGDNGELFFGEGSRLTVL.

This sequence joins TRBV5-8 and TRBJ2-7, with D maybe TRBD2 (6 bases). Germline V gene lookup returns CDR1 SGHTS and CDR2 YDEGEE. Trimming removed 0 bases from V and 6 bases from J, with 10 bases in between. The CDR3 consists of 13 residues. CDR3 in amino acids: CASSLEAGREQYV. The DNA for the CDR3 is TGTGCCAGCAGCTTGGAGGCGGGGCGCGAGCAGTACGTC.

The CDR3 DNA reads as TGCGCCAGCAGCCAGGGACAGGGGGCGCTTACCGGGGAGCTGTTTTTT. This sequence encodes CASSQGQGALTGELFF. The rearrangement uses TRBV5-1 and TRBJ2-2; 12 bases map to TRBD1. Germline-derived CDR1 and CDR2 are SGHRS and YFSETQ. Germline trimming cut 4 bases from V and 5 bases from J; bases unmatched to any gene: 6. The CDR3 runs to 16 residues.

The genes are TRBV3-1 (or the pseudogene TRBV3-2) and TRBJ1-1, with TRBD1 matching 11 bases. Germline values: CDR1 LGHDT, CDR2 YNNKEL (reference sequence). Germline trimming cut 4 bases from V and 5 bases from J; bases unmatched to any gene: 12. The CDR3 totals 17 residues. The CDR3 DNA is TGTGCCAGCAGCCCGATACCGGGACAGGGGGTAATTACTGAAGCTTTCTTT. Translated, it gives CASSPIPGQGVITEAFF.